This T cell receptor (beta chain) was captured by sequencing in a study of T cells in Graves' hyperthyroidism and ophthalmopathy. General observations from the study: The model identified upcoming ophthalmopathy a median approximately six months ahead of onset.

The length of the CDR3 is 13 residues. CDR1 is ENHRY, CDR2 SYGVKD, per germline. The V and J ends lost 6 bases and 7 bases, in that order; junction bases with no gene match: 2. This clonotype turned up a few times. Antigen unknown. Exclusions: uncontrolled infection, other autoimmune disease, pregnancy, lactation. Diagnoses were made from clinical symptoms, serum measures (thyroxine and TRAb), thyroid ultrasound and orbital computed tomography. Amplified regions were TCR beta CDR3 sequences from RNA transcripts. Researchers ran a first-round RT-PCR on the TCR CDR3 using the HTBI primer set. TCRdb passed the multiplex PCR reads through MiXCR, listing each CDR3 protein once. Found here are a few hundred thousand distinct CDR3 sequences, roughly a fifth of them singletons; the top ten hold about two fifths.

The sequence came from a man aged 45-65 years with Graves' ophthalmopathy. V and J are TRBV10-3 and TRBJ1-6; TRBD1 matches at 8 bases. Material: blood. CDR3 DNA sequence: TGTGCCATCAGCGGACAGGGCAATTCACCCCTCCACTTT. Protein product: CAISGQGNSPLHF.